The source of this TCR beta chain is a study of tumor-infiltrating lymphocytes in primary liver carcinoma. This CDR3 is 12 amino acids long. Production of TCR beta cDNA used 400 to 650 ng total RNA together with a constant-region primer. Investigators got TCR beta libraries out of three nested multiplex PCR rounds, done with slightly modified ARM-PCR. TRBV1-TRBV30 forward primers paired with a C-beta reverse primer were used in the first two PCR rounds, which ran about 11 cycles each. TCRdb analysed the multiplex PCR reads with MiXCR anew, one entry per CDR3 protein. The profile shows roughly 50,000 distinct CDR3 sequences, 70% to 75% of them singletons. A remark on this clonotype: At one of its ends the junction is not consistent with the germline gene, which may arise from a read error.

For each extraction, RNA and DNA were obtained together from approximately 20-30 mg of unsorted bulk tissue. This chain connects TRBV12-3 or TRBV12-4 to TRBJ2-1; TRBD2 is a possible D gene (5 bases). The clonotype was recovered from a man aged 35-49 years with primary liver carcinoma and hepatitis B virus infection. The sequencing sample was made of liver tumor tissue from sampling region 2. Subset denoted: tumor region T2, inferior pole. CDR3 nucleotides: TGTGCCAGCAATTTAGCCGGGAATGCGCAGTTCTTC. Translated: CASNLAGNAQFF.